This entry concerns a single T cell receptor (beta chain). This sample is part of a study of T-cell memory formation after mild COVID-19. TCRdb reanalysed the 5' RACE reads using MiXCR and keeps one entry per CDR3 protein. The data hold around 370,000 distinct CDR3 sequences, with 20% to 25% observed a single time. J gave up 1 base and V 7 bases, and 6 bases lay outside the gene matches. The CDR3 runs 14 residues. The V gene's germline CDR1 is MNHNS and CDR2 SASEGT. This rearrangement joins TRBV6-1 to TRBJ2-7, with 8 bases identical to TRBD2. The source material was PBMCs or a T cell subset sorted from them (not recorded which). This TCR derives from an adult woman who had mild COVID-19 (a few samples of this study predate the infection). Cell type and time point are not known. The DNA of the CDR3 is TGTGCCAGCAATCGGGGGGGATCGTCCTACGAGCAGTACTTC. This codes for CASNRGGSSYEQYF.